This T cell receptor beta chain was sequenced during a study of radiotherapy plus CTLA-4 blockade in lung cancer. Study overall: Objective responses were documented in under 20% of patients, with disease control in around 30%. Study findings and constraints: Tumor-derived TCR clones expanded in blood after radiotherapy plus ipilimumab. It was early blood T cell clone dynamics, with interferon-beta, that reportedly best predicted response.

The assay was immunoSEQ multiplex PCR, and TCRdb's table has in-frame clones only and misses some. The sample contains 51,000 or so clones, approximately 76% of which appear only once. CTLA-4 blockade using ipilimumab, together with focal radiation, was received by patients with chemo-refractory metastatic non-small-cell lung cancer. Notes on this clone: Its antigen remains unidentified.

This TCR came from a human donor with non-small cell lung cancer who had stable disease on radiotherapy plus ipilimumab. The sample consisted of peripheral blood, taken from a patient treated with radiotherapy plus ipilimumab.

The CDR3 loop reads CASGEANTEAFF. Written as DNA, the CDR3 is TGTGCCAGCGGCGAGGCGAACACTGAAGCTTTCTTT. J is TRBJ1-1 and V is TRBV6-6, with D hard to call. Deletions cut 8 bases from V and 1 base from J, with 8 bases between. Germline assignment: CDR1 MNHNY and CDR2 SVGAGI (reference sequence). CDR3 length: 12 amino acids.